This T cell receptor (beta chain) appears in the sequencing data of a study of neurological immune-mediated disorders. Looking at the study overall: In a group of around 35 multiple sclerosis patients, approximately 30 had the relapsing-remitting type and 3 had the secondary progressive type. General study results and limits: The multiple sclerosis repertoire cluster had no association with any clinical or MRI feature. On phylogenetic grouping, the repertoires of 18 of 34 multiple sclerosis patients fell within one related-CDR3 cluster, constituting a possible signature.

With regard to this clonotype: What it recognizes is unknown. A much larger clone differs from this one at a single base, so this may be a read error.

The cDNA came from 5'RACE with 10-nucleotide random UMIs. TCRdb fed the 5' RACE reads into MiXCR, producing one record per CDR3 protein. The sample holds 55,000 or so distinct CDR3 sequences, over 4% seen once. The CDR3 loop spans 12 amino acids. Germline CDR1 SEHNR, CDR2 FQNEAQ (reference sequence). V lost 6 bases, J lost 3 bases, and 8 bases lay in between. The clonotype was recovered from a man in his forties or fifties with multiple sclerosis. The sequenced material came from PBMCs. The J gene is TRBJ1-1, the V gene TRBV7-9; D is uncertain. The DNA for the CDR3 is TGTGCCAGCAGAATTGGGTACACTGAAGCTTTCTTT. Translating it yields CASRIGYTEAFF.